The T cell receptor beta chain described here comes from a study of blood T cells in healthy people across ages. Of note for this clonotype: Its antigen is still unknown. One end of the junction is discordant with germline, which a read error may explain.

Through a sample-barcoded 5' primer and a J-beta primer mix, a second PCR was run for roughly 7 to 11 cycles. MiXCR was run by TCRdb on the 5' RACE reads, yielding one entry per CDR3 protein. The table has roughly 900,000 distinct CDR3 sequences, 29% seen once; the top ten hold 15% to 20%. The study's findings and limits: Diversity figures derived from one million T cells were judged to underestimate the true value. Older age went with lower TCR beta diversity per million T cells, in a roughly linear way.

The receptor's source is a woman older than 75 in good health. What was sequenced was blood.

CDR3 bases: TGTGCCAGCGAAGGTTCTGAGGGAAATGAGCAGCTCTTC. Protein sequence: CASEGSEGNEQLF. The chain has TRBV2 and TRBJ2-1; weak D call: TRBD2 (5 bases). Germline CDR1 and CDR2: SNHLY and FYNNEI. There are 13 residues in the CDR3.